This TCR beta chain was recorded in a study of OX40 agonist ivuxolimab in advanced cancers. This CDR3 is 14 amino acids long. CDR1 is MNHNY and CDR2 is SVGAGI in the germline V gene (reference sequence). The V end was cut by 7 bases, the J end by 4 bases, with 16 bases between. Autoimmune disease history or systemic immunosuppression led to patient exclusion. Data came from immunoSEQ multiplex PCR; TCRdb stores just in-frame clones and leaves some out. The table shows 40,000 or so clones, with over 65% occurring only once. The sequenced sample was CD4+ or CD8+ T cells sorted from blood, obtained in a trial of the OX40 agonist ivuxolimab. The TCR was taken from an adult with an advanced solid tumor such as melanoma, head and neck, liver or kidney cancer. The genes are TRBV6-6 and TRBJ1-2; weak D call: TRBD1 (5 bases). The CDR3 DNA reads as TGTGCCAGCACCTCTAAAACAGGCATCTATGGCTACACCTTC. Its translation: CASTSKTGIYGYTF.